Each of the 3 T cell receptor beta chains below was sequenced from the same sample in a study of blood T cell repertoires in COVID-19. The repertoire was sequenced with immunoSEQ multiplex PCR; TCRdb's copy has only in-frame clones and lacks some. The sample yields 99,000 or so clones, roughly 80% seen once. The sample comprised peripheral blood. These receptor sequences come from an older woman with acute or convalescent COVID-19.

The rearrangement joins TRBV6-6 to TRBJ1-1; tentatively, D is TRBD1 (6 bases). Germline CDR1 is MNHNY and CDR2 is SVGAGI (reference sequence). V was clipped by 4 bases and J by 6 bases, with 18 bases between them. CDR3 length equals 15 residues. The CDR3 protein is CASSFRIDRSSEAFF. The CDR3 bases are TGTGCCAGCAGTTTTCGGATCGACAGGTCCTCTGAAGCTTTCTTT.

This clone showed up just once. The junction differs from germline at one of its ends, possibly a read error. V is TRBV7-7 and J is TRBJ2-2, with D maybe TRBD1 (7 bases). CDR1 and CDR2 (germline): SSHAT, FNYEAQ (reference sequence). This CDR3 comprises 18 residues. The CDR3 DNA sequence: TGTGCTAGCAGCTTAGCGGTCAGGGGGTCCGGGGACACCGGGGAGCTGTTTTTT. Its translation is CASSLAVRGSGDTGELFF.

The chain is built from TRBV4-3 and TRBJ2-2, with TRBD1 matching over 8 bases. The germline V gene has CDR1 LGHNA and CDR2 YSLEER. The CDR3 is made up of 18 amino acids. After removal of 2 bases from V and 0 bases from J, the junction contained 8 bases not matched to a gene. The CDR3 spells CASSQNLGQGTNTGELFF. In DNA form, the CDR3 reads TGCGCCAGCAGCCAAAACCTAGGACAGGGAACGAACACCGGGGAGCTGTTTTTT.